This T cell receptor beta chain was identified during a study of cytomegalovirus exposure and HLA in healthy donors. The CDR3 is made up of 14 amino acids. Germline V CDR1 and CDR2: SEHNR, FQNEAQ (reference sequence). V was shortened by 1 base and J by 2 bases, with 9 bases between the two germline ends. This clone was seen once. Healthy donors of bone marrow made up the group. PCR amplification relied on 60 Vbeta primers (plus 13 Jbeta primers). Data came from immunoSEQ multiplex PCR; TCRdb stores just in-frame clones and leaves some out. Counted here are 160,000 or so clones, around 80% occurring once; the ten biggest clones make up roughly 8%.

Sequencing used PBMCs. The rearrangement links TRBV7-9 to TRBJ2-7, with TRBD1 as a possible D gene (5 bases). The receptor was derived from a male donor in good health and CMV-seropositive. CDR3 in amino acids: CASSLGRQTYEQYF. CDR3 bases: TGTGCCAGCAGCTTAGGCCGACAGACCTACGAGCAGTACTTC.